Following are 23 T cell receptor beta chains from one sample sequenced in a study of PD-L1 blockade in urothelial cancer. Profiled with immunoSEQ multiplex PCR; TCRdb holds only in-frame clones, not every one. The repertoire holds more than 80,000 clones, with over 80% as singletons. The specimen was PBMCs, collected around atezolizumab (anti-PD-L1) treatment. The receptors were gathered from a man aged 65 to 79 with urothelial cancer.

The chain combines TRBV5-6 with TRBJ2-2; 12 nucleotides match TRBD2. There are 18 residues in the CDR3. Per the germline V gene, CDR1 is SGHDT and CDR2 is YYEEEE. V lost 4 bases and J lost 2; bases outside the gene matches: 9. The CDR3 reads CASSPPRLAGANTGELFF. The CDR3 DNA reads as TGTGCCAGCAGCCCCCCCAGACTAGCGGGAGCAAACACCGGGGAGCTGTTTTTT.

The gene calls are TRBV21-1 and TRBJ2-5; the D call TRBD1 from the table was never checked on the DNA. TRBV21-1 is flagged as a pseudogene. This CDR3 contains 14 residues. CDR3 sequence: CAIERDTSQETQYF. CDR3 DNA sequence: TGTGCCATCGAAAGGGACACCTCCCAAGAGACCCAGTACTTC.

This clone was seen only a few times. The chain has TRBV7-9 and TRBJ1-2; unclear D gene. V was cut by 1 base and J by 8 bases, with 8 bases left in between. Germline V lookup: CDR1 SEHNR, CDR2 FQNEAQ (reference sequence). The CDR3 has 12 amino acids. The CDR3 here is CASSLEVGGYTF. The CDR3, as DNA: TGTGCCAGCAGCTTAGAGGTGGGCGGCTACACCTTC.

The chain recombines TRBV19 with TRBJ2-2; 9 bases map to TRBD1. J gave up 5 bases and V 9 bases, and 4 bases lay outside the gene matches. Germline-derived CDR1 and CDR2 are LNHDA and SQIVND (reference sequence). This CDR3 spans 13 amino acids. CDR3 sequence (DNA): TGTGCCAGCACGGACAGGGGAACCGGGGAGCTGTTTTTT. This gives the protein CASTDRGTGELFF.

The gene calls are TRBV5-1 and TRBJ2-7, with D possibly matching TRBD1 (6 bases). In germline, CDR1 is SGHRS, CDR2 YFSETQ. With 0 bases removed from V and 3 bases from J, the gap between germline ends came to 10 bases. The length of the CDR3 is 14 residues. The CDR3: CASSLGTGNYEQYF. The CDR3, as DNA: TGCGCCAGCAGCTTGGGCACAGGGAACTACGAGCAGTACTTC.

This clone appeared many times. The rearrangement uses TRBV7-9 and TRBJ1-1; TRBD1 matches 8 bases. The V gene end was trimmed by 1 base and the J gene end by 4 bases; junction bases not matched to a gene: 5. The germline V gene has CDR1 SEHNR and CDR2 FQNEAQ (reference sequence). The CDR3 length is 15 residues. Here the CDR3 reads CASSLGTGGGTEAFF. Here the CDR3 DNA reads TGTGCCAGCAGCTTAGGAACAGGGGGGGGCACTGAAGCTTTCTTT. Drawing the rest from reference TRBV7-9 and TRBJ1-1, the complete variable domain is DTGVSQNPRHKITKRGQNVTFRCDPISEHNRLYWYRQTLGQGPEFLTYFQNEAQLEKSRLLSDRFSAERPKGSFSTLEIQRTEQGDSAMYLCASSLGTGGGTEAFFGQGTRLTVV.

The gene calls are TRBV4-1 and TRBJ2-1, with TRBD1 matching over 8 bases. Germline CDR1 is MGHRA and CDR2 is YSYEKL. The length of the CDR3 is 16 residues. V lost 0 bases and J lost 9; bases outside the gene matches: 10. The CDR3 DNA reads as TGCGCCAGCAGCCAAGATTTACAGGGGGGTGGTAGTGAGCAGTTCTTC. This codes for CASSQDLQGGGSEQFF.

The rearrangement uses TRBV6-1 and TRBJ2-5; tentative D call: TRBD1 (5 bases). CDR1 and CDR2 (germline): MNHNS, SASEGT. Trimming pared 7 bases from V and 5 bases from J, leaving 17 bases between. This CDR3 has 14 residues. The CDR3 DNA is TGTGCCAGCAACCCAGGGTGGGAACGGGAGACCCAGTACTTC. Protein: CASNPGWERETQYF.

The count of this clone is one. The J gene is TRBJ2-5, the V gene TRBV27; D perhaps matches TRBD2 (6 bases). Germline V gene lookup returns CDR1 MNHEY and CDR2 SMNVEV (reference sequence). This CDR3 is 13 amino acids long. Trimming cost V 5 bases and J 2 bases, with 9 bases left between them. The CDR3 loop reads CASSVREQETQYF. Here the CDR3 DNA reads TGTGCCAGCAGTGTCCGGGAGCAAGAGACCCAGTACTTC.

The table lists this clone with a count of one. The V call is TRBV27, the J call TRBJ2-2; D may be TRBD1 (6 bases). This CDR3 has 17 amino acids. Germline assignment: CDR1 MNHEY and CDR2 SMNVEV (reference sequence). V was trimmed by 5 bases and J by 6 bases, leaving 22 bases between them. The CDR3 DNA follows: TGTGCCAGCAGTCAATACACCGGGACACTCGTCGCCGGGGAGCTGTTTTTT. This codes for CASSQYTGTLVAGELFF.

The rearrangement uses TRBV19 and TRBJ2-1, with TRBD1 matching over 7 bases. With 3 bases clipped from V and 5 bases from J, the junction kept 4 bases outside the gene matches. Germline assignment: CDR1 LNHDA and CDR2 SQIVND (reference sequence). This CDR3 comprises 14 residues. The CDR3 DNA sequence: TGTGCCAGTAGTATTGGGCAGGGGGACAATGAGCAGTTCTTC. Amino acids: CASSIGQGDNEQFF. The variable domain in full, completed from reference TRBV19 and TRBJ2-1, reads DGGITQSPKYLFRKEGQNVTLSCEQNLNHDAMYWYRQDPGQGLRLIYYSQIVNDFQKGDIAEGYSVSREKKESFPLTVTSAQKNPTAFYLCASSIGQGDNEQFFGPGTRLTVL.

This clone was recorded only once. The chain combines TRBV7-3 with TRBJ2-5, with a possible D match to TRBD1 (5 bases). CDR3 length: 15 amino acids. The germline V and J ends were trimmed by 5 bases and 4 bases, with 17 bases remaining between them. From germline, CDR1 is SGHTA and CDR2 FQGTGA. The CDR3 is CASSLNQGLGETQYF. CDR3 in DNA: TGTGCCAGCAGCCTCAACCAGGGTCTCGGAGAGACCCAGTACTTC.

The CDR3 reads CASSLGGVGYGYTF. The CDR3 DNA reads TGTGCCAGCAGCTTAGGCGGTGTTGGCTATGGCTACACCTTC. This chain connects TRBV11-3 to TRBJ1-2; D unresolved. CDR3 size: 14 residues. In germline, CDR1 is SGHNT, CDR2 YENEEA. The ends were cut back, 1 base at V and 4 bases at J, with 10 bases in the middle.

V and J are TRBV5-1 and TRBJ1-1, with D tentatively TRBD1 (6 bases). The germline CDR1 and CDR2 sequences are SGHRS and YFSETQ. V was shortened by 4 bases and J by 4 bases, with 11 bases between the two germline ends. The CDR3 consists of 13 residues. CDR3 coding DNA: TGCGCCAGCAGCGTACAGGGATCCACTGAAGCTTTCTTT. It specifies CASSVQGSTEAFF.

This clone came up once. This chain joins TRBV5-1 and TRBJ2-3; 7 bases are shared with TRBD1. Germline trimming cut 5 bases from V and 0 bases from J; bases unmatched to any gene: 6. This CDR3 contains 15 residues. Germline loops: CDR1 SGHRS, CDR2 YFSETQ. For the CDR3, the DNA is TGCGCCAGCAGTCCGGGACAGCCTAGCACAGATACGCAGTATTTT. It specifies CASSPGQPSTDTQYF.

Comments on this clone: The same CDR3 arises from other DNA sequences in this sample as well. V is TRBV6-5 and J is TRBJ1-2; 7 nucleotides line up with TRBD1. This CDR3 spans 13 amino acids. CDR1 is MNHEY and CDR2 is SVGAGI in the germline V gene. Germline trimming cut 5 bases from V and 5 bases from J; bases unmatched to any gene: 5. CDR3 DNA sequence: TGTGCCAGCAGTCCAGGGGGACGGTATGGCTACACCTTC. Its protein product is CASSPGGRYGYTF.

The chain joins TRBV9 to TRBJ2-3; 9 nucleotides match TRBD1. This CDR3 is built from 18 residues. After removal of 1 base from V and 4 bases from J, the junction contained 13 bases not matched to a gene. CDR1 SGDLS and CDR2 YYNGEE come from the germline V gene. The CDR3 spells CASSVSLMMGQGPDTQYF. The CDR3 region has the DNA TGTGCCAGCAGCGTATCTCTCATGATGGGACAGGGACCAGATACGCAGTATTTT.

In this sample, this clone turned up a few times. This chain connects TRBV10-2 to TRBJ2-1; 7 bases agree with TRBD1. The V gene end was trimmed by 5 bases and the J gene end by 6 bases; junction bases not matched to a gene: 4. The CDR3 length is 13 residues. The germline V gene has CDR1 WSHSY and CDR2 SAAADI. CDR3 in DNA: TGCGCCAGCAGTACTAACAGGGGCAATGAGCAGTTCTTC. Translation gives CASSTNRGNEQFF.

V usage is TRBV11-2 and J usage is TRBJ2-6; D is undetermined. Germline V CDR1 and CDR2: SGHAT, FQNNGV. Trimming took off 0 bases at V and 4 bases at J, with 4 bases between the two ends. The CDR3 spans 14 residues. In DNA, the CDR3 is TGTGCCAGCAGCTTAGATCTCGGGGCCAACGTCCTGACTTTC. As protein: CASSLDLGANVLTF.

There are a few counts of this clone. The chain is built from TRBV5-1 and TRBJ1-1; D may be TRBD1 (6 bases). Between the trimmed V and J ends, which lost 5 bases and 1 base, there was a span of 15 bases. The CDR3 extends over 15 amino acids. CDR1 and CDR2 (germline): SGHRS, YFSETQ. The CDR3, as DNA: TGCGCCAGCAGTCCGGAAGGGGGAAGGAACACTGAAGCTTTCTTT. It yields the protein CASSPEGGRNTEAFF.

This chain links TRBV6-4 with TRBJ2-6; D is uncertain. The CDR3 length is 15 residues. V lost 2 bases and J 4 bases, leaving 9 bases between the germline ends. Germline CDR1 MRHNA, CDR2 SNTAGT. This CDR3 is CASSDNSAGANVLTF. The CDR3, as DNA: TGTGCCAGCAGTGACAATAGTGCCGGGGCCAACGTCCTGACTTTC.

V gene TRBV7-2 combines with J gene TRBJ2-1, with 8 bases aligning to TRBD2. The CDR3 runs 18 residues. Looked up from germline, CDR1 is SGHTA and CDR2 is FQGNSA. Trimming cost V 5 bases and J 8 bases; bases outside gene matches: 20. CDR3 protein: CASSPRDGAGDSGDEQFF. The DNA of the CDR3 is TGTGCCAGCAGCCCCCGAGATGGAGCGGGAGATAGTGGCGATGAGCAGTTCTTC.

V and J are TRBV7-2 and TRBJ2-7, with 12 bases identical to TRBD2. Per the germline V gene, CDR1 is SGHTA and CDR2 is FQGNSA. The CDR3 consists of 14 residues. V lost 5 bases to trimming and J lost 6 bases; unmatched junction nucleotides: 5. CDR3 coding DNA: TGTGCCAGCAGCACAAGACTAGCGGGAGCCGAGCAGTACTTC. This encodes CASSTRLAGAEQYF.